The 19 T cell receptor beta chains in this list originate from one sample, sequenced in a study of CD4 T cells in relation to SARS-CoV-2 and coronaviruses. CD4+ T cells from unexposed donors were obtained before the COVID-19 pandemic (2011-2018). CD4+ T cells were isolated from the cells after 10 days of culture. Assay: immunoSEQ multiplex PCR; the TCRdb copy retains only in-frame clones and omits some. In the table there are roughly 18,000 clones, approximately 75% of which are singletons. Their specific antigens are unknown. The sequencing sample was made of CD4+ T cells from PBMCs, cultured in vitro. Receptors were obtained from a human donor in good health.

CDR3 in DNA: TGTGCCAGCAGTTACTCGATAGAAGGGGTTGGCTACACCTTC. Its translation: CASSYSIEGVGYTF. The rearrangement joins TRBV6-5 to TRBJ1-2; perhaps TRBD1 as D (5 bases). Germline V lookup: CDR1 MNHEY, CDR2 SVGAGI. The CDR3 sequence is 14 residues long. V lost 0 bases and J 7 bases, leaving 12 bases between the germline ends.

The chain joins TRBV9 to TRBJ1-1, with no clear D. Germline CDR1 is SGDLS and CDR2 is YYNGEE. V lost 1 base and J lost 3, with 7 bases in between. This CDR3 spans 13 amino acids. Here the CDR3 reads CASSVPGDTEAFF. The CDR3 DNA is TGTGCCAGCAGCGTACCTGGGGACACTGAAGCTTTCTTT.

Note on this clone: The junction departs from the called germline gene at one end, perhaps through a read error. The chain recombines TRBV10-3 with TRBJ2-6; D remains ambiguous. The CDR3 has 13 amino acids. Germline V gives CDR1 ENHRY, CDR2 SYGVKD. Written as DNA, the CDR3 is TGTGCCACCAGTGAGGCTGGGGCCAACGTCCTGACTTTC. Residues: CATSEAGANVLTF.

The chain employs TRBV7-2 and TRBJ2-7; 15 bases agree with TRBD2. Trimming removed 4 bases from V and 0 bases from J; junction bases left unmatched: 10. The CDR3 length is 19 residues. CDR1 is SGHTA and CDR2 is FQGNSA in the germline V gene. CDR3 in amino acids: CASSSAWTSGRGSSYEQYF. The CDR3 coding sequence is TGTGCCAGCAGCTCGGCATGGACTAGCGGGAGGGGAAGCTCCTACGAGCAGTACTTC.

V and J are TRBV9 and TRBJ2-7; maybe TRBD2 (6 bases). The germline gives CDR1 SGDLS, CDR2 YYNGEE. The V end lost 4 bases, the J end lost 2 bases, and 16 bases lay between the germline ends. This CDR3 is built from 15 residues. CDR3 in amino acids: CASSPHPGGAYEQYF. CDR3 nucleotide sequence: TGTGCCAGCAGCCCACATCCCGGAGGGGCCTACGAGCAGTACTTC.

The genes are TRBV2 and TRBJ1-4; possible D gene TRBD1, 6 bases. The CDR3 covers 20 residues. Trimming shortened V by 3 bases and J by 0 bases, and 23 bases separated the two germline ends. Germline values: CDR1 SNHLY, CDR2 FYNNEI. The DNA for the CDR3 is TGTGCCAGCAGTGACAAGTCCAGGGGCCCGCAATTTTCAACTAATGAAAAACTGTTTTTT. It yields the protein CASSDKSRGPQFSTNEKLFF.

This clone is labeled as medium-sized. Written as DNA, the CDR3 is TGTGCCACCAGCAGAGATGGCGCTTGGGAACAGTTCTTC. Its protein is CATSRDGAWEQFF. This sequence joins TRBV15 and TRBJ2-1; D gene unclear. The CDR3 contains 13 residues. V shed 0 bases and J shed 13 bases, with 13 bases lying between them. Germline V gene sequence: CDR1 LNHNV, CDR2 YYDKDF (reference sequence). Together with reference TRBV15 and TRBJ2-1, the CDR3 gives the full variable domain: DAMVIQNPRYQVTQFGKPVTLSCSQTLNHNVMYWYQQKSSQAPKLLFHYYDKDFNNEADTPDNFQSRRPNTSFCFLDIRSPGLGDTAMYLCATSRDGAWEQFFGPGTRLTVL.

The V gene is TRBV15, the J gene TRBJ2-7; no clear D. The CDR3 is 14 residues long. V lost 0 bases and J 0 bases, leaving 6 bases between the germline ends. Germline CDR1 reads LNHNV; CDR2 reads YYDKDF (reference sequence). DNA for the CDR3: TGTGCCACCAGCAGAGATCTTGGCTCCTACGAGCAGTACTTC. Its protein product is CATSRDLGSYEQYF.

This chain connects TRBV24-1 to TRBJ2-1; a possible D gene is TRBD2 (5 bases). Trimming took 2 bases from V and 2 from J, leaving 15 bases between them. The CDR3 is 17 amino acids. Germline-derived CDR1 and CDR2 are KGHDR and SFDVKD. Written as DNA, the CDR3 is TGTGCCACCAGTGATTCGCAAGCGGCGAAAACCTACAATGAGCAGTTCTTC. This sequence encodes CATSDSQAAKTYNEQFF.

This clone has just one count. This chain uses TRBV7-9 with TRBJ2-2; 10 nucleotides match TRBD2. V dropped 11 bases and J dropped 7; count of bases not matched to a gene: 10. This CDR3 comprises 14 residues. The germline V gene has CDR1 SEHNR and CDR2 FQNEAQ (reference sequence). CDR3 sequence reads: CAAKGTSAYGELFF. CDR3 DNA: TGTGCCGCCAAAGGGACTAGCGCGTACGGGGAGCTGTTTTTT.

This chain connects TRBV7-3 to TRBJ2-6, with TRBD1 matching 11 bases. CDR1 and CDR2 (germline): SGHTA, FQGTGA. The CDR3 spans 19 residues. The V and J ends lost 6 bases and 2 bases, in that order; junction bases with no gene match: 12. The CDR3 region has the DNA TGTGCCAGCAGTTTATTACTACGGACAGGGGGCGCTGGGGCCAACGTCCTGACTTTC. This codes for CASSLLLRTGGAGANVLTF.

The V gene is TRBV2, the J gene TRBJ2-1, with D maybe TRBD2 (6 bases). Germline V CDR1 and CDR2: SNHLY, FYNNEI. The V gene lost 6 bases and the J gene lost 2 bases, with 11 bases spanning the gap. This CDR3 comprises 14 residues. The CDR3 region has the DNA TGTGCCAGCAGACCTAGCGCAACCTACAATGAGCAGTTCTTC. It translates to CASRPSATYNEQFF.

By share, this clone counts as medium-sized (0.01 to 0.1%). The chain carries TRBV6-5 and TRBJ2-7, with D perhaps TRBD2 (5 bases). This CDR3 is 15 amino acids long. Trimming left V 9 bases short and J 1 base short, with 19 bases between. CDR1 MNHEY and CDR2 SVGAGI come from the germline V gene. The CDR3 sequence: CASRAASSWSYEQYF. The DNA for the CDR3 is TGTGCCAGTAGGGCGGCGTCTAGCTGGTCCTACGAGCAGTACTTC.

The V call is TRBV6-1, the J call TRBJ2-3, with TRBD1 matching over 7 bases. The CDR3 consists of 16 residues. Germline CDR1 is MNHNS and CDR2 is SASEGT. With 1 base clipped from V and 6 bases from J, the junction kept 10 bases outside the gene matches. The CDR3 is CASSEEGQGVRDTQYF. In nucleotides, the CDR3 is TGTGCCAGCAGTGAAGAAGGGCAGGGGGTACGGGATACGCAGTATTTT.

The rearrangement links TRBV28 to TRBJ1-1, with TRBD1 matching 7 bases. Germline V gene lookup returns CDR1 MDHEN and CDR2 SYDVKM. V dropped 6 bases and J dropped 1; count of bases not matched to a gene: 8. The CDR3 is 15 amino acids. The CDR3 DNA reads TGTGCCAGCAGCCGACAGGGTCTGGCGAACACTGAAGCTTTCTTT. The encoded protein is CASSRQGLANTEAFF. Drawing the rest from reference TRBV28 and TRBJ1-1, the complete variable domain is DVKVTQSSRYLVKRTGEKVFLECVQDMDHENMFWYRQDPGLGLRLIYFSYDVKMKEKGDIPEGYSVSREKKERFSLILESASTNQTSMYLCASSRQGLANTEAFFGQGTRLTVV.

This rearrangement joins TRBV19 to TRBJ2-2, with a tentative D call TRBD1 (6 bases). The germline V gene has CDR1 LNHDA and CDR2 SQIVND (reference sequence). The CDR3 length is 16 residues. The V and J ends lost 3 bases and 3 bases respectively, with 14 bases between them. The CDR3 spells CASSISQGFDTGELFF. For the CDR3, the DNA is TGTGCCAGTAGTATTAGTCAGGGGTTCGACACCGGGGAGCTGTTTTTT.

The rearrangement uses TRBV27 and TRBJ1-5; 8 bases are shared with TRBD1. This CDR3 region has 15 residues. Germline V lookup: CDR1 MNHEY, CDR2 SMNVEV (reference sequence). Germline trimming cut 2 bases from V and 2 bases from J; bases unmatched to any gene: 2. CDR3 DNA: TGTGCCAGCAGTTTACAGGGGGCCGGCAATCAGCCCCAGCATTTT. Amino acids: CASSLQGAGNQPQHF.

The chain has TRBV5-4 and TRBJ1-1, with 11 positions matching TRBD1. The germline gives CDR1 SGHNT, CDR2 YYREEE (reference sequence). Trimming at V came to 5 bases and at J to 4 bases, leaving 13 bases not matched to a gene. CDR3 length: 17 amino acids. The CDR3 sequence is CASSPPGQGDRGTEAFF. The CDR3 DNA reads as TGTGCCAGCAGTCCGCCGGGACAGGGGGATCGCGGCACTGAAGCTTTCTTT.

In its sample, this clone was seen once. The J gene is TRBJ2-7, the V gene TRBV5-4, with D perhaps matching TRBD2 (5 bases). The ends were cut back, 0 bases at V and 3 bases at J, with 10 bases in the middle. CDR1 is SGHNT and CDR2 is YYREEE in the germline V gene (reference sequence). This CDR3 contains 14 residues. CDR3 loop: CASSLAGMIYEQYF. In DNA form, the CDR3 reads TGTGCCAGCAGCTTGGCGGGGATGATCTACGAGCAGTACTTC.